This TCR beta chain was sequenced during a study of CD8+ T cells in alopecia areata. CDR3 size: 15 residues. Germline V gene sequence: CDR1 SGDLS, CDR2 YYNGEE. The ends lost 3 bases at V and 1 base at J; junction bases unmatched: 3. In each case, RNA was isolated and then reverse transcribed into cDNA as the sequencing template. TCRdb's table, derived via immunoSEQ multiplex PCR, lists solely in-frame clones and lacks some. The table has about 130,000 clones, over 50% seen once. Obtained from alopecia areata patients were lesional scalp punch biopsies along with peripheral blood. The sequenced sample was CD4+ T cells sorted from blood, obtained at week 0. This TCR was recovered from a human donor with alopecia areata. This chain joins TRBV9 and TRBJ2-5, with TRBD2 matching over 10 bases. CDR3 protein: CASSGLAGLQETQYF. For the CDR3, the DNA is TGTGCCAGCAGCGGACTAGCGGGCCTCCAAGAGACCCAGTACTTC.